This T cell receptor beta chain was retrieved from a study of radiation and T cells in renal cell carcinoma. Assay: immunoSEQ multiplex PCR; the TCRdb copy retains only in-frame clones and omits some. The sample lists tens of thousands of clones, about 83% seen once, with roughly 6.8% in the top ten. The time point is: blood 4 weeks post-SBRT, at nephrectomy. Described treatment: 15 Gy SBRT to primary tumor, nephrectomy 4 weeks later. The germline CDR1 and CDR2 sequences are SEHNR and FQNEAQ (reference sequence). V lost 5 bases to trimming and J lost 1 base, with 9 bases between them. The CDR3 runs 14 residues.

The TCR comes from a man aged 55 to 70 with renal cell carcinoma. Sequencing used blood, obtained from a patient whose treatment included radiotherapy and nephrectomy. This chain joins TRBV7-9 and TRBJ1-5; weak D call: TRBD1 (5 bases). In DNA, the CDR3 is TGTGCCAGCAGCCCGACAGTAAGCAATCAGCCCCAGCATTTT. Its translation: CASSPTVSNQPQHF.